This T cell receptor beta chain was sequenced for a study of human T cells and chemical hapten exposure. Study details: Sensitization involved placing 2% DPC onto a roughly 2 cm by roughly 2 cm region of upper inner arm skin. There were weekly diphenylcyclopropenone doses to the scalp for patients throughout the approximately 24-week study.

This clonotype has more than one count but fewer than ten. Stated time point: pre-sensitization, week 0. As to treatment: therapeutic diphenylcyclopropenone sensitization with weekly scalp DPC. Individual cDNA molecules had unique molecular identifiers attached to them by the library. MiXCR was run by TCRdb on the RACE reads, yielding one entry per CDR3 protein. This sample has 95,000 to 100,000 distinct CDR3 sequences, with 11% found just once. The CDR3 sequence is 17 residues long. In germline, CDR1 is MRHNA, CDR2 SNTAGT. Trimming took off 2 bases at V and 0 bases at J, with 11 bases between the two ends.

This TCR came from a woman aged 55-70 years with alopecia areata. Some clones in this sample may be carry-over from other donors' samples. The sample was whole blood, taken in connection with sensitization to the hapten diphenylcyclopropenone (DPC). V gene TRBV6-4 combines with J gene TRBJ2-6; a possible D gene is TRBD2 (5 bases). This chain's CDR3 is CASSDRQDFSGANVLTF. The CDR3 DNA is TGTGCCAGCAGTGACCGGCAGGACTTCTCTGGGGCCAACGTCCTGACTTTC.